This is a list of T cell receptor beta chains from one sample in a study of OX40 agonist ivuxolimab in advanced cancers. Sequenced by immunoSEQ multiplex PCR; TCRdb stores in-frame clones only, minus some. The sample has about 22,000 clones; about 80% are singletons. The input for sequencing was CD4+ or CD8+ T cells sorted from blood, taken in a trial of the OX40 agonist ivuxolimab. These receptors came from an adult with an advanced solid tumor such as melanoma, head and neck, liver or kidney cancer. Both conserved end residues are part of each CDR3. The D gene is left open where the match is weak. Clone sizes are given selectively: once, few, many, or a class where the clone is expanded.

cdr3_length | j_call | clone_size | v_call | d_call | cdr3_aa | cdr3_nt
10 | TRBJ2-7 | NA | TRBV2 | NA | CASSENEQYF | TGTGCCAGCAGTGAGAACGAGCAGTACTTC
13 | TRBJ2-7 | NA | TRBV15 | TRBD1 | CATSPGQTYEQYF | TGTGCCACCAGTCCGGGACAGACCTACGAGCAGTACTTC
12 | TRBJ2-5 | once | TRBV18 | NA | CASSPDQETQYF | TGTGCCAGCTCACCCGACCAAGAGACCCAGTACTTC
14 | TRBJ1-6 | NA | TRBV27 | NA | CASSLSPNYTPLHF | TGTGCCAGCAGTTTATCTCCTAATTATACCCCCCTCCACTTT
16 | TRBJ2-5 | NA | TRBV6-5 | NA | CASSYDPSGFRETQYF | TGTGCCAGCAGTTACGATCCCTCAGGATTTCGGGAGACCCAGTACTTC
16 | TRBJ1-2 | NA | TRBV28 | NA | CASSLNTGPRGYGYTF | TGTGCCAGCAGTTTAAATACAGGCCCCCGGGGCTATGGCTACACCTTC
13 | TRBJ2-1 | NA | TRBV7-3 | NA | CASSLLGFGEQFF | TGTGCCAGCAGCTTATTAGGTTTTGGTGAGCAGTTCTTC
14 | TRBJ1-1 | NA | TRBV4-1 | TRBD1 | CASSQVGQGSEAFF | TGCGCCAGCAGCCAGGTCGGACAGGGTTCTGAAGCTTTCTTT
13 | TRBJ2-7 | NA | TRBV19 | NA | CASSILVRGEQYF | TGTGCCAGTAGTATTCTCGTCCGGGGCGAGCAGTACTTC
16 | TRBJ1-2 | NA | TRBV4-1 | TRBD1 | CASSQLAGQGEYGYTF | TGCGCCAGCAGCCAGCTGGCAGGACAGGGGGAATATGGCTACACCTTC
18 | TRBJ2-1 | NA | TRBV30 | NA | CAWTAPKRDVWSYNEQFF | TGTGCCTGGACCGCACCTAAACGGGATGTGTGGTCCTACAATGAGCAGTTCTTC
19 | TRBJ2-7 | NA | TRBV5-1 | TRBD2 | CASSSGRGGAGTGAREQYF | TGCGCCAGCAGCTCCGGCCGGGGGGGGGCCGGGACGGGGGCCCGCGAGCAGTACTTC
13 | TRBJ1-2 | NA | TRBV5-6 | NA | CASSSRGSPGYTF | TGTGCCAGCAGCTCGCGGGGGTCCCCTGGCTACACCTTC
13 | TRBJ2-1 | NA | TRBV19 | TRBD1 | CASSIGTGALQFF | TGTGCCAGTAGTATAGGGACAGGAGCCCTCCAGTTCTTC
10 | TRBJ1-1 | NA | TRBV6-1 | NA | CASRNTEAFF | TGTGCCAGCAGAAATACTGAAGCTTTCTTT
16 | TRBJ2-3 | NA | TRBV4-1 | TRBD2 | CASSQQLAGLTDTQYF | TGCGCCAGCAGCCAACAACTAGCGGGACTTACAGATACGCAGTATTTT
14 | TRBJ1-1 | NA | TRBV27 | TRBD1 | CASTPRDRNTEAFF | TGTGCCAGCACCCCAAGGGACAGGAACACTGAAGCTTTCTTT
11 | TRBJ1-4 | NA | TRBV2 | NA | CASSEALRQTF | TGTGCCAGCAGTGAAGCGCTTCGACAGACCTTT
15 | TRBJ2-7 | once | TRBV15 | NA | CATSRDLAGTSEQYF | TGTGCCACCAGCAGAGATCTGGCAGGGACCTCCGAGCAGTACTTC
16 | TRBJ2-7 | NA | TRBV4-1 | NA | CASSQDKASASYEQYF | TGCGCCAGCAGCCAAGATAAGGCTAGCGCCTCCTACGAGCAGTACTTC
15 | TRBJ1-2 | NA | TRBV19 | TRBD1 | CASRYGTGLLYGYTF | TGTGCCAGTAGGTACGGGACAGGGCTGCTCTATGGCTACACCTTC
15 | TRBJ2-1 | NA | TRBV29-1 | NA | CSVVLGASSYNEQFF | TGCAGCGTTGTTCTTGGCGCGAGCTCCTACAATGAGCAGTTCTTC
15 | TRBJ2-7 | NA | TRBV7-9 | NA | CASSSRGGAPNEQYF | TGTGCCAGCAGTTCCAGGGGGGGGGCGCCGAACGAGCAGTACTTC
12 | TRBJ1-5 | NA | TRBV27 | NA | CASSVRGQPQHF | TGTGCCAGCAGCGTACGGGGTCAGCCCCAGCATTTT
18 | TRBJ2-7 | once | TRBV7-8 | TRBD2 | CASSTPGLAGGGDYEQYF | TGTGCCAGCAGCACACCGGGACTAGCGGGAGGAGGAGACTACGAGCAGTACTTC
13 | TRBJ2-7 | NA | TRBV6-5 | NA | CASSPGVSYEQYF | TGTGCCAGCAGTCCCGGCGTATCCTACGAGCAGTACTTC
13 | TRBJ2-6 | NA | TRBV30 | NA | CAWSGGGANVLTF | TGTGCCTGGAGTGGGGGTGGGGCCAACGTCCTGACTTTC
13 | TRBJ1-1 | NA | TRBV6-5 | NA | CASSYWRGYEAFF | TGTGCCAGCAGTTACTGGAGGGGATATGAAGCTTTCTTT
16 | TRBJ1-4 | NA | TRBV4-1 | TRBD1 | CASSHPPGQGKEKLFF | TGCGCCAGCAGCCACCCACCGGGACAGGGGAAGGAAAAACTGTTTTTT
15 | TRBJ2-3 | medium-sized | TRBV6-1 | TRBD2 | CANSLLAGGPNTQYF | TGTGCCAACTCGCTCCTAGCGGGAGGGCCAAATACGCAGTATTTT
15 | TRBJ2-1 | NA | TRBV6-6 | NA | CATAGLGGAYNEQFF | TGTGCCACCGCCGGCTTGGGAGGAGCCTACAATGAGCAGTTCTTC
14 | TRBJ2-7 | once | TRBV4-2 | NA | CASSQGTDSYEQYF | TGTGCCAGCAGCCAAGGGACGGACTCCTACGAGCAGTACTTC
16 | TRBJ1-2 | NA | TRBV6-1 | NA | CASSEAVEAFHYGYTF | TGTGCCAGCAGTGAAGCAGTTGAGGCGTTCCATTATGGCTACACCTTC
15 | TRBJ2-5 | NA | TRBV7-7 | NA | CASSGEHGGQETQYF | TGTGCTAGCAGCGGAGAGCACGGAGGGCAAGAGACCCAGTACTTC
14 | TRBJ1-6 | NA | TRBV5-1 | NA | CASRQNLYNSPLHF | TGCGCCAGCAGGCAGAACCTTTATAATTCACCCCTCCACTTT
15 | TRBJ2-7 | NA | TRBV9 | TRBD1 | CASSGEDRGLNEQYF | TGTGCCAGCAGCGGGGAGGACAGGGGTCTGAACGAGCAGTACTTC
14 | TRBJ2-7 | NA | TRBV27 | NA | CASSWGGGSYEQYF | TGTGCCAGCAGCTGGGGTGGGGGCTCCTACGAGCAGTACTTC
14 | TRBJ2-7 | NA | TRBV27 | TRBD2 | CASSLGLATHEQYF | TGTGCCAGCAGTTTAGGACTAGCGACGCACGAGCAGTACTTC
14 | TRBJ2-7 | NA | TRBV5-6 | NA | CASSWDMSSYEQYF | TGTGCCAGCAGCTGGGACATGAGCTCCTACGAGCAGTACTTC
19 | TRBJ2-7 | NA | TRBV6-1 | TRBD1 | CASSEGKLPGQGLSYEQYF | TGTGCCAGCAGTGAAGGAAAGCTCCCGGGACAGGGACTCTCCTACGAGCAGTACTTC
14 | TRBJ1-4 | NA | TRBV13 | NA | CASSSREGGEKLFF | TGTGCCAGCAGCTCCCGGGAGGGCGGGGAAAAACTGTTTTTT
15 | TRBJ2-5 | once | TRBV4-1 | NA | CASSQARDSVETQYF | TGCGCCAGCAGCCAAGCCCGGGACTCCGTGGAGACCCAGTACTTC
15 | TRBJ2-1 | once | TRBV6-5 | NA | CASSSPDGGSDEQFF | TGTGCCAGCAGTTCACCGGACGGTGGGTCGGATGAGCAGTTCTTC
14 | TRBJ2-1 | once | TRBV19 | NA | CASSSWTTYNEQFF | TGTGCCAGTAGTAGCTGGACAACATACAATGAGCAGTTCTTC
16 | TRBJ2-1 | few | TRBV7-7 | NA | CASSLGPSVPKDEQFF | TGTGCTAGCAGCTTAGGGCCCTCGGTTCCCAAGGATGAGCAGTTCTTC
16 | TRBJ2-3 | NA | TRBV5-1 | TRBD2 | CASRQSGTSGTDTQYF | TGCGCCAGCCGCCAAAGCGGGACTAGCGGCACAGATACGCAGTATTTT
15 | TRBJ2-1 | few | TRBV11-2 | NA | CASSTTWGPYNEQFF | TGTGCCAGCAGCACGACGTGGGGGCCCTACAATGAGCAGTTCTTC
14 | TRBJ2-7 | NA | TRBV5-6 | TRBD2 | CASSPGGGPGQQYF | TGTGCCAGCAGCCCCGGCGGGGGGCCAGGACAGCAGTACTTC
15 | TRBJ2-7 | NA | TRBV4-1 | NA | CASSQVGREHDEQYF | TGCGCCAGCAGCCAAGTGGGCCGGGAGCACGACGAGCAGTACTTC
14 | TRBJ2-5 | once | TRBV5-4 | TRBD1 | CASSFRGLRETQYF | TGTGCCAGCAGCTTCAGGGGGCTAAGAGAGACCCAGTACTTC
11 | TRBJ2-3 | NA | TRBV18 | NA | CASLGGDTQYF | TGTGCCAGTCTCGGGGGAGATACGCAGTATTTT
16 | TRBJ2-3 | NA | TRBV9 | TRBD1 | CASSPDRDRVTDTQYF | TGTGCCAGCAGCCCAGACCGGGACAGGGTCACAGATACGCAGTATTTT
14 | TRBJ2-1 | NA | TRBV30 | TRBD2 | CAWSAGLAANEQFF | TGTGCCTGGAGTGCTGGGCTAGCGGCCAATGAGCAGTTCTTC
15 | TRBJ2-7 | few | TRBV2 | NA | CASSPDPLKNYEQYF | TGTGCCAGCAGCCCTGACCCCCTCAAAAACTACGAGCAGTACTTC
13 | TRBJ1-5 | medium-sized | TRBV30 | NA | CAWSVPGNQPQHF | TGTGCCTGGAGTGTCCCCGGAAATCAGCCCCAGCATTTT
13 | TRBJ1-1 | once | TRBV19 | NA | CASSAAKNTEAFF | TGTGCCAGTAGTGCCGCAAAAAACACTGAAGCTTTCTTT
12 | TRBJ1-1 | few | TRBV21-1 | NA | CASSNENTEAFF | TGTGCCAGCAGCAATGAGAACACTGAAGCTTTCTTT
14 | TRBJ2-3 | NA | TRBV19 | TRBD2 | CASTGAGGTDTQYF | TGTGCCAGTACGGGAGCGGGAGGCACAGATACGCAGTATTTT
13 | TRBJ1-2 | once | TRBV6-5 | NA | CASSAGSNYGYTF | TGTGCCAGCAGTGCAGGGTCCAACTATGGCTACACCTTC
13 | TRBJ2-1 | NA | TRBV28 | NA | CASSLVRYNEQFF | TGTGCCAGCAGTTTGGTGCGATACAATGAGCAGTTCTTC